This TCR beta chain was documented in a study of T cells in localized non-small cell lung cancer. Regarding the study as a whole: Greater T cell density in blood accompanied longer overall survival. Appearances in adjacent lung were noted for a median approximately 52 of the top 100 tumor clones. Of the tissues analyzed, uninvolved adjacent lung showed maximal T cell clonality, greater than tumor. Investigators sequenced only a single tumor region, leaving heterogeneity possible.

About this clone: Antigen unknown.

The protocol was immunoSEQ multiplex PCR, while the TCRdb copy is restricted to in-frame clones and leaves out a portion. Here the sample spans roughly 39,000 clones, roughly 80% being singletons. The CDR3 totals 12 residues. The J segment lost 9 bases and the V segment lost 6 bases, leaving 6 bases of the junction unmatched. Germline V gives CDR1 WNHNN, CDR2 SYGVQD (reference sequence). The V and J genes are TRBV10-1 and TRBJ2-3, with TRBD1 matching over 7 bases. The receptor's source is a woman aged 35 to 75 with stage II squamous cell lung carcinoma. This sample comprised PBMCs, obtained before any cancer treatment. CDR3 bases: TGCGCCAGCAGCGGTGACAGGGTAACGCAGTATTTT. It specifies CASSGDRVTQYF.